The 13 T cell receptor beta chains reported below all come from one sample, sequenced in a study of identical twins. MiXCR, applied by TCRdb to the 5' RACE reads, yields one record per CDR3 protein. The sample carries 700,000 or so distinct CDR3 sequences, under 9% recorded once. The same data also went into a second study, on yellow fever vaccine responses in identical twins.

The sample taken for sequencing was PBMCs. Receptors originate from a woman aged 18-29 years in good health.

The CDR3: CASSRRRGLVYNEQFF. For the CDR3, the DNA is TGTGCCAGCAGTCGACGTAGGGGGTTAGTCTACAATGAGCAGTTCTTC. V is TRBV6-1 and J is TRBJ2-1; possible D gene TRBD1, 6 bases. Germline CDR1 reads MNHNS; CDR2 reads SASEGT. The CDR3 is made up of 16 amino acids. The V end was cut by 5 bases, the J end by 3 bases, with 17 bases between.

The V call is TRBV6-5, the J call TRBJ2-5; the D gene could be TRBD1 or TRBD2 (5 bases each). The germline CDR1 and CDR2 sequences are MNHEY and SVGAGI. Trimming stripped 0 bases from V and 4 bases from J, with 9 bases between. CDR3 length: 14 amino acids. The CDR3 sequence: CASSYSLGVETQYF. The CDR3 region has the DNA TGTGCCAGCAGTTACTCTCTGGGGGTAGAGACCCAGTACTTC.

The chain links TRBV7-2 to TRBJ2-3, with TRBD2 identical over 12 bases. The CDR3 runs to 15 residues. With V trimmed by 5 bases and J by 6 bases, 6 bases remained unmatched. Germline V gene data show CDR1 as SGHTA and CDR2 as FQGNSA. The CDR3 nucleotides read TGTGCCAGCAGCGGACTAGCGGGAAAGGTTGATACGCAGTATTTT. It translates to CASSGLAGKVDTQYF.

V is TRBV15 and J is TRBJ2-3; unclear D gene. The germline V gene has CDR1 LNHNV and CDR2 YYDKDF (reference sequence). The ends were cut back, 5 bases at V and 2 bases at J, with 5 bases in the middle. This CDR3 contains 12 residues. CDR3 protein: CATSRTTDTQYF. The DNA of the CDR3 is TGTGCCACCAGCCGGACCACAGATACGCAGTATTTT.

CDR3 sequence (DNA): TGCGCCAGCAGCCCCCCGGGACTAGCGGGGGTTGCAACCTACGAGCAGTACTTC. Translating it yields CASSPPGLAGVATYEQYF. The chain combines TRBV5-1 with TRBJ2-7; TRBD2 agrees at 14 bases. CDR1 is SGHRS and CDR2 is YFSETQ in the germline V gene. V shed 4 bases and J 2 bases; nucleotides not matched to a gene: 11. This CDR3 spans 18 amino acids.

The J gene is TRBJ2-5, the V gene TRBV7-9; D is uncertain. CDR1 is SEHNR and CDR2 is FQNEAQ in the germline V gene (reference sequence). Trimming left V 10 bases short and J 3 bases short, with 21 bases between. This CDR3 contains 15 residues. As DNA, the CDR3 is TGTGCCATTCCAGCCCGGTTCGAACGTAAAGAGACCCAGTACTTC. The encoded protein is CAIPARFERKETQYF.

This clonotype was seen ten or more times. This sequence joins TRBV6-5 and TRBJ2-1, with D uncertain. The CDR3 spans 15 residues. The V gene lost 0 bases and the J gene lost 2 bases, with 8 bases spanning the gap. CDR1 and CDR2 (germline): MNHEY, SVGAGI. The CDR3 DNA follows: TGTGCCAGCAGTTACTCGAGTCTTACCTACAATGAGCAGTTCTTC. Translated: CASSYSSLTYNEQFF.

This clonotype was found a few times. V is TRBV18 and J is TRBJ2-1; 10 positions agree with TRBD2. CDR1 is KGHSH, CDR2 LQKENI, per germline. The CDR3 extends over 16 amino acids. J gave up 4 bases and V 1 base, and 4 bases lay outside the gene matches. CDR3 sequence (DNA): TGTGCCAGCTCACCACGCAGCGGGGGGGATTACAATGAGCAGTTCTTC. Encoded protein: CASSPRSGGDYNEQFF. The complete variable domain, with remaining parts taken from reference TRBV18 and TRBJ2-1, reads NAGVMQNPRHLVRRRGQEARLRCSPMKGHSHVYWYRQLPEEGLKFMVYLQKENIIDESGMPKERFSAEFPKEGPSILRIQQVVRGDSAAYFCASSPRSGGDYNEQFFGPGTRLTVL.

The chain is built from TRBV3-1 and TRBJ2-7; 11 bases map to TRBD1. Germline lookup yields CDR1 LGHDT and CDR2 YNNKEL (reference sequence). J lost 5 bases, V lost 11 bases, and 14 bases had no gene match. CDR3 length equals 15 residues. The DNA of the CDR3 is TGTGCCTGCTGCCACCTGGACAGGGGGCGCGACGAGCAGTACTTC. It specifies CACCHLDRGRDEQYF.

In its sample, this clonotype was seen many times. The chain couples TRBV5-1 to TRBJ2-2, with D hard to call. V dropped 2 bases and J dropped 4 bases, with 9 bases sitting between them. The CDR3 spans 14 residues. Germline V gives CDR1 SGHRS, CDR2 YFSETQ. CDR3 coding DNA: TGCGCCAGCAGCTTTTCAGACTTCACCGGGGAGCTGTTTTTT. Its translation is CASSFSDFTGELFF.

Here the CDR3 reads CASTSLGGGGPDTQYF. The CDR3 nucleotides are TGTGCCAGCACCTCCCTTGGGGGCGGGGGGCCAGATACGCAGTATTTT. The chain joins TRBV5-4 to TRBJ2-3; 8 nucleotides line up with TRBD2. The CDR3 sequence is 16 residues long. Germline CDR1 is SGHNT and CDR2 is YYREEE (reference sequence). V lost 6 bases to trimming and J lost 4 bases; unmatched junction nucleotides: 13.

The rearrangement joins TRBV28 to TRBJ2-2; D gene unclear. Deletions cut 3 bases from V and 5 bases from J, with 13 bases between. The CDR3 covers 15 residues. CDR1 is MDHEN, CDR2 SYDVKM, per germline. Written as DNA, the CDR3 is TGTGCCAGCAGTTTGTGGCAGCGTGGAACCGGGGAGCTGTTTTTT. Protein: CASSLWQRGTGELFF.

This clonotype was seen many times. The chain joins TRBV6-2 or TRBV6-3 to TRBJ2-6, with D perhaps matching TRBD1 (6 bases). The CDR3 covers 15 residues. CDR1 is MNHEY and CDR2 is SVGEGT in the germline V gene. The V end lost 6 bases, the J end lost 0 bases, and 9 bases lay between the germline ends. This CDR3 is CASSDRFSGANVLTF. For the CDR3, the DNA is TGTGCCAGCAGCGACAGGTTCTCTGGGGCCAACGTCCTGACTTTC.